A single T cell receptor (beta chain) is shown here with its context. No antigen is known for it. This sample stems from a study of T cells in narcolepsy. Study-level background: Donors had narcolepsy type 1 or type 2, or were healthy controls.

General observations from the study: Blood of same and different patients, but not healthy controls, reportedly held recurring autoreactive clonotypes. Autoreactive HCRT-specific and TRIB2-specific clonotypes were marked in same-patient CSF-versus-blood CD4+ comparisons.

The CDR3 sequence is 16 residues long. J gave up 4 bases and V 0 bases, and 8 bases lay outside the gene matches. Per germline, CDR1 SGHRS and CDR2 YFSETQ. Produced via immunoSEQ multiplex PCR; TCRdb's table is partial and in-frame only. This table has 30,000 to 35,000 clones, roughly three quarters appearing once. The sequence came from a human donor in good health. The chain recombines TRBV5-1 with TRBJ2-3, with 7 bases aligning to TRBD2. The material sequenced was memory (CD45RA-) CD4+ T cells from blood. DNA of the CDR3: TGCGCCAGCAGCTTGGATGGGGGGGTGGCCCCAGATACGCAGTATTTT. This codes for CASSLDGGVAPDTQYF.